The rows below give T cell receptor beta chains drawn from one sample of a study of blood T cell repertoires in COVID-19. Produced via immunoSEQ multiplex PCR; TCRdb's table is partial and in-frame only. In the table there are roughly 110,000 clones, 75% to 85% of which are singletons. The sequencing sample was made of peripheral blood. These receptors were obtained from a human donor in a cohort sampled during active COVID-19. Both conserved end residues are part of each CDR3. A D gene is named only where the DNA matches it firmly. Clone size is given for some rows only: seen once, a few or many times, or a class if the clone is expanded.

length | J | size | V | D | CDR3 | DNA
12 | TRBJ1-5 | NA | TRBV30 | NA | CAWDRLNQPQHF | TGTGCCTGGGACCGACTGAATCAGCCCCAGCATTTT
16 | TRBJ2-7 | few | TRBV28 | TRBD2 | CASSSESSGSTYEQYF | TGTGCCAGCAGTTCGGAGTCTAGCGGAAGTACCTACGAGCAGTACTTC
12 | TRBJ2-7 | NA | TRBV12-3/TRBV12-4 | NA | CASSQDIYEQYF | TGTGCCAGCAGTCAAGACATCTACGAGCAGTACTTC
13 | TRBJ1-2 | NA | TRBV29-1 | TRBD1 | CSALDRPADGYTF | TGCAGCGCCCTGGACAGGCCCGCGGATGGCTACACCTTC
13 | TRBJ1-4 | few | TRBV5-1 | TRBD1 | CASKTGTNEKLFF | TGCGCCAGCAAGACAGGGACTAATGAAAAACTGTTTTTT
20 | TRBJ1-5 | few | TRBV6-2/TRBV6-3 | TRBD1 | CASSYSIRTGGDYSNQPQHF | TGTGCCAGCAGTTACTCGATCCGGACAGGGGGGGACTATAGCAATCAGCCCCAGCATTTT
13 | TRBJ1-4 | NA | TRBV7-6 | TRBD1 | CASSLDREEKLFF | TGTGCCAGCAGCCTCGACAGGGAGGAAAAACTGTTTTTT
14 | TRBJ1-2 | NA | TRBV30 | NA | CAWSVGRALLGYTF | TGTGCCTGGAGTGTCGGCAGGGCTCTGCTTGGCTACACCTTC
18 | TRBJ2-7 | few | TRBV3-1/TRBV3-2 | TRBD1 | CASSSRGSTGKLSYEQYF | TGTGCCAGCAGCAGCCGCGGTTCGACAGGGAAACTCTCCTACGAGCAGTACTTC
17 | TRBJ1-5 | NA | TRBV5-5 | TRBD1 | CASSPQPGQGAQQPQHF | TGTGCCAGCAGCCCTCAACCGGGACAGGGGGCTCAGCAGCCCCAGCATTTT
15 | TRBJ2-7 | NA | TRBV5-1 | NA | CASSLPQASSYEQYF | TGCGCCAGCAGCTTGCCCCAGGCCAGCTCCTACGAGCAGTACTTC
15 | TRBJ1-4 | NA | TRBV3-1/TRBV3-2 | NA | CASGLYGTSNEKLFF | TGTGCCAGCGGACTCTACGGGACTTCGAATGAAAAACTGTTTTTT
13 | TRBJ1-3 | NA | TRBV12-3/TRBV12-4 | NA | CASSLQSGNTIYF | TGTGCCAGCAGTTTACAGTCTGGAAACACCATATATTTT
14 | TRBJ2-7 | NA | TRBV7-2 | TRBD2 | CASSPNPGGYEQYF | TGTGCCAGCAGCCCTAATCCGGGGGGATACGAGCAGTACTTC
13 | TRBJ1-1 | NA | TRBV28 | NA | CGVGAGVFTEAFF | TGTGGGGTGGGGGCAGGGGTTTTCACTGAAGCTTTCTTT
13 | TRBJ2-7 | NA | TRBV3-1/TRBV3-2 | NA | CASSQFATGEQYF | TGTGCCAGCAGCCAATTCGCCACCGGCGAGCAGTACTTC
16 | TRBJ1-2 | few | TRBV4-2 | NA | CASSQDPGQTFYGYTF | TGTGCCAGCAGCCAAGATCCAGGACAGACATTCTATGGCTACACCTTC
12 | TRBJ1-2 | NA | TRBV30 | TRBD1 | CAWSTGAYGYTF | TGTGCCTGGAGTACAGGGGCATATGGCTACACCTTC
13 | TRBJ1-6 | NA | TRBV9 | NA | CASSVEASQPLHF | TGTGCCAGCAGCGTAGAAGCGTCCCAACCCCTCCACTTT
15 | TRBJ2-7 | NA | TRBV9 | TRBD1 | CASSVSTGWSYEQYF | TGTGCCAGCAGCGTCTCGACAGGGTGGTCCTACGAGCAGTACTTC
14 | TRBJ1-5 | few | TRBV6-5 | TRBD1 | CASSKGQGNQPQHF | TGTGCCAGCAGTAAGGGACAGGGGAATCAGCCCCAGCATTTT
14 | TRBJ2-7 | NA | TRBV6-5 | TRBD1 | CASSRTGYVNEQYF | TGTGCCAGCAGCCGGACAGGGTACGTCAACGAGCAGTACTTC
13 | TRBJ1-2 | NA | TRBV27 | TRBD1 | CASSPGQGIGYTF | TGTGCCAGCAGTCCGGGACAGGGAATCGGCTACACCTTC
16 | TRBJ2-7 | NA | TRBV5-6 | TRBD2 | CASSSWTSGALYEQYF | TGTGCCAGCAGCTCCTGGACTAGCGGGGCCTTATACGAGCAGTACTTC
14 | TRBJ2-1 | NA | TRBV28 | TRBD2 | CASSLPSGRGEQFF | TGTGCCAGCAGTTTACCCAGCGGGAGAGGTGAGCAGTTCTTC
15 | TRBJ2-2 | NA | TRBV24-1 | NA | CATSGLEGVTGELFF | TGTGCCACCAGTGGCTTGGAAGGGGTTACCGGGGAGCTGTTTTTT
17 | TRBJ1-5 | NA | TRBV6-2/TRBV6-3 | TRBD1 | CASSFVTGGSGNQPQHF | TGTGCCAGCAGTTTTGTTACAGGGGGCTCTGGCAATCAGCCCCAGCATTTT
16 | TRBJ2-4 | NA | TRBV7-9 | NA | CASSLEVASSVGIQYF | TGTGCCAGCAGCTTAGAGGTCGCTAGCTCTGTAGGCATTCAGTACTTC
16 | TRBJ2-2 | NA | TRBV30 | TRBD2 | CAWSVPAGGRTGELFF | TGTGCCTGGAGTGTACCGGCGGGGGGGCGGACCGGGGAGCTGTTTTTT
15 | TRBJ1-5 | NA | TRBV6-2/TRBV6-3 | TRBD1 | CASSFGTVFNQPQHF | TGTGCCAGCAGTTTTGGGACAGTTTTCAATCAGCCCCAGCATTTT
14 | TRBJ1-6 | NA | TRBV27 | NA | CASSSRDTNSPLHF | TGTGCCAGCAGTAGCCGGGACACCAATTCACCCCTCCACTTT
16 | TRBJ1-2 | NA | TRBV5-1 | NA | CASSLVDRGTPYGYTF | TGCGCCAGCAGCTTGGTAGATAGGGGAACCCCCTATGGCTACACCTTC
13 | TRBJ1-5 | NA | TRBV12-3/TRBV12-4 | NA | CASSFWAGQPQHF | TGTGCCAGCAGTTTCTGGGCAGGTCAGCCCCAGCATTTT
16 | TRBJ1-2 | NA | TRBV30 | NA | CAWSALGTLGLYGYTF | TGTGCCTGGAGTGCCCTCGGGACACTAGGACTCTATGGCTACACCTTC
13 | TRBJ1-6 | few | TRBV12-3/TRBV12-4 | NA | CASSRDGNSPLHF | TGTGCCAGCAGCAGGGATGGGAATTCACCCCTCCACTTT
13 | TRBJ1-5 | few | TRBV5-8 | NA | CASNYNSNQPQHF | TGTGCCAGCAACTATAATAGCAATCAGCCCCAGCATTTT
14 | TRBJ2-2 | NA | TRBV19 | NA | CASSTGQFTGELFF | TGTGCCAGTAGTACAGGACAGTTCACCGGGGAGCTGTTTTTT
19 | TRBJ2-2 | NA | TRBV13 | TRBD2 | CASSLGLAGGLINTGELFF | TGTGCCAGCAGCCTCGGACTAGCGGGGGGGCTTATCAACACCGGGGAGCTGTTTTTT
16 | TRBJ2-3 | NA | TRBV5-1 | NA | CASSHQDWTRGDTQYF | TGCGCCAGCAGCCACCAGGACTGGACTCGCGGAGATACGCAGTATTTT
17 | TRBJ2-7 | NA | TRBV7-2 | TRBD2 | CASSLGMGLAGGYEQYF | TGTGCCAGCAGCTTAGGGATGGGACTAGCGGGAGGCTACGAGCAGTACTTC
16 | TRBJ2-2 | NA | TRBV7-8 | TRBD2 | CASSLWSSGNTGELFF | TGTGCCAGCAGCTTATGGTCTAGCGGGAACACCGGGGAGCTGTTTTTT
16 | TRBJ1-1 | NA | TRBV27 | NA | CASSFRLGGGNSEAFF | TGTGCCAGCAGTTTTAGATTGGGCGGAGGGAATTCTGAAGCTTTCTTT
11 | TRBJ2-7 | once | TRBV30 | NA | CAWGTHYEQYF | TGTGCCTGGGGGACTCACTACGAGCAGTACTTC
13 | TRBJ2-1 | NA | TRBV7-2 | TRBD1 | CASSLATGIEQFF | TGTGCCAGCAGCTTAGCGACAGGGATTGAGCAGTTCTTC
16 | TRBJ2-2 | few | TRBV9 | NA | CASSSSRGSNTGELFF | TGTGCCAGCAGCTCTAGCAGGGGCAGTAACACCGGGGAGCTGTTTTTT
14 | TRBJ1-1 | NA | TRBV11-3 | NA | CASSLRQENTEAFF | TGTGCCAGCAGCTTAAGACAGGAGAACACTGAAGCTTTCTTT
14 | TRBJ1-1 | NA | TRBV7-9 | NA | CASSSRVGGTEAFF | TGTGCCAGCAGCTCCAGGGTGGGAGGCACTGAAGCTTTCTTT
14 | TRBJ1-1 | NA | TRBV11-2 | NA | CASSFRFGATEAFF | TGTGCCAGCAGCTTCCGATTTGGGGCAACTGAAGCTTTCTTT
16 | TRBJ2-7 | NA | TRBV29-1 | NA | CSVSGGTGWFSDEQYF | TGCAGCGTCTCGGGGGGCACTGGTTGGTTCAGCGACGAGCAGTACTTC